This TCR beta chain was recovered during a study of cytomegalovirus exposure and HLA in healthy donors. Regarding the study as a whole: A cluster of highly shared sequence variants was likely a sequencing artifact. CMV serostatus was the only immune exposure information that was available.

Primers for the PCR totalled 60 Vbeta and 13 Jbeta. Here immunoSEQ multiplex PCR was the method, and the copy in TCRdb shows in-frame clones only, minus some. The sample lists approximately 130,000 clones; about 81% were seen once. CDR1 and CDR2 from the germline V gene are MRHNA and SNTAGT. This CDR3 region has 15 residues. V gave up 4 bases and J gave up 8 bases; unmatched junction bases: 10. This clone occurred once. Its antigen is unidentified. This sequence joins TRBV6-4 and TRBJ1-4; the match to TRBD1 covers 7 bases. This receptor was obtained from a woman aged 35 to 49 in good health and CMV-seropositive. Sequencing was carried out using PBMCs. CDR3 loop: CASSAAPGQNEKLFF. CDR3 DNA sequence: TGTGCCAGCAGTGCCGCACCGGGACAGAACGAAAAACTGTTTTTT.